The 32 T cell receptor beta chains presented below share a single source sample, sequenced in a study of T cells in Graves' hyperthyroidism and ophthalmopathy. Amplification targeted TCR beta CDR3 regions from RNA transcripts. First-round RT-PCR with HTBI primers amplified the TCR CDR3 region. TCRdb used MiXCR to reprocess the multiplex PCR reads, holding one entry per CDR3 protein. Here the sample spans 250,000 to 400,000 distinct CDR3 sequences, roughly 13% being singletons. Sequenced material: blood. These receptors all come from a woman in her forties with Graves' ophthalmopathy.

This clonotype has ten or more counts. The chain recombines TRBV10-1 with TRBJ2-3, with 11 bases identical to TRBD1. CDR3 size: 15 residues. Germline values: CDR1 WNHNN, CDR2 SYGVQD (reference sequence). J lost 4 bases, V lost 6 bases, and 6 bases had no gene match. The CDR3 DNA reads as TGCGCCAGCAGCACCGGGACAGGGGGGCCAGATACGCAGTATTTT. Translated: CASSTGTGGPDTQYF.

This clonotype was seen ten or more times. The chain joins TRBV27 to TRBJ2-5; 10 bases fit TRBD1. This CDR3 is 15 amino acids long. V lost 0 bases and J lost 3; bases outside the gene matches: 1. CDR1 is MNHEY, CDR2 SMNVEV, per germline (reference sequence). The CDR3 region is CASSLSGTGEETQYF. DNA of the CDR3: TGTGCCAGCAGTTTATCGGGGACAGGGGAAGAGACCCAGTACTTC.

As to this clonotype: At one end, the junction sequence differs from germline, possibly due to a read error. V and J are TRBV5-1 and TRBJ1-1; D is possibly TRBD1 (5 bases). The CDR3 loop spans 16 amino acids. Germline V gene lookup returns CDR1 SGHRS and CDR2 YFSETQ. The CDR3 sequence: CASSLVGRGRGTEAFF. The CDR3 DNA reads TGTGCCAGCAGCTTGGTCGGGCGGGGCCGGGGCACTGAAGCTTTCTTT.

This clonotype was found many times. This rearrangement joins TRBV5-5 to TRBJ1-2; tentatively, D is TRBD1 (6 bases). The V gene's germline CDR1 is SGHKS and CDR2 YYEKEE (reference sequence). Trimming removed 5 bases at V and 1 base at J, with 21 bases between. CDR3 length equals 17 residues. The CDR3 reads CASSLVPGTLFNYGYTF. In DNA form, the CDR3 reads TGTGCCAGCAGTCTTGTCCCCGGGACACTATTTAACTATGGCTACACCTTC.

Note on this clonotype: Possible read error: a much larger clone is one base away. The rearrangement uses TRBV7-8 and TRBJ2-3; TRBD2 aligns across 8 bases. The CDR3 is 15 amino acids. Trimming took 6 bases from V and 5 from J; bases not matched to a gene: 10. In germline, CDR1 is SGHVS, CDR2 FQNEAQ. This CDR3 is CASRQERGRIDTQYF. The CDR3 bases are TGTGCCAGCAGACAAGAGCGGGGGCGCATAGATACGCAGTATTTT.

The chain recombines TRBV19 with TRBJ2-3; D might be TRBD2 (6 bases). The V gene lost 4 bases and the J gene lost 5 bases, with 19 bases spanning the gap. The CDR3 loop spans 16 amino acids. Per the germline V gene, CDR1 is LNHDA and CDR2 is SQIVND (reference sequence). CDR3 region: CASSRPPSGLRDTQYF. The CDR3 bases are TGTGCCAGTAGTAGACCCCCCTCGGGACTGCGAGATACGCAGTATTTT.

This chain uses TRBV25-1 with TRBJ2-5; D may be TRBD1 (6 bases). Germline V lookup: CDR1 MGHDK, CDR2 SYGVNS. The CDR3 has 16 residues. The V gene lost 3 bases and the J gene lost 0 bases, with 14 bases spanning the gap. CDR3 in amino acids: CASSDVTRQDQETQYF. As DNA, the CDR3 is TGTGCCAGCAGTGACGTGACCAGACAGGACCAAGAGACCCAGTACTTC. Using reference TRBV25-1 and TRBJ2-5 for the parts outside the CDR3, the full variable domain is EADIYQTPRYLVIGTGKKITLECSQTMGHDKMYWYQQDPGMELHLIHYSYGVNSTEKGDLSSESTVSRIRTEHFPLTLESARPSHTSQYLCASSDVTRQDQETQYFGPGTRLLVL.

This clonotype was recorded at least ten times. The CDR3 loop reads CSATSGQFSYEQYF. The CDR3 region has the DNA TGCAGTGCTACCAGCGGACAGTTCTCCTACGAGCAGTACTTC. The chain joins TRBV20-1 to TRBJ2-7; D is perhaps TRBD1 (6 bases). The germline CDR1 and CDR2 sequences are DFQATT and SNEGSKA (reference sequence). The CDR3 length is 14 residues. Between the trimmed V and J ends, which lost 4 bases and 0 bases, there was a span of 13 bases.

J is TRBJ2-5 and V is TRBV12-3 or TRBV12-4, with 10 nucleotides matching TRBD1. V lost 3 bases to trimming and J lost 5 bases; unmatched junction nucleotides: 3. The CDR3 has 14 residues. This chain's CDR3 is CASSFRDRGETQYF. The CDR3 nucleotides are TGTGCCAGCAGTTTTAGGGACAGGGGCGAGACCCAGTACTTC.

The chain employs TRBV29-1 and TRBJ1-2; tentative D call: TRBD1 (5 bases). Trimming took off 4 bases at V and 8 bases at J, with 17 bases between the two ends. Germline V gene sequence: CDR1 SQVTM, CDR2 ANQGSEA. This CDR3 comprises 13 residues. The DNA for the CDR3 is TGCAGCGTTGCCCGAGGGGCAGGAGAGGGCTACACCTTC. This gives the protein CSVARGAGEGYTF.

This clonotype has only a few counts. The rearrangement uses TRBV2 and TRBJ2-3; unclear D gene. The V gene lost 9 bases and the J gene lost 5 bases, with 3 bases spanning the gap. Germline assignment: CDR1 SNHLY and CDR2 FYNNEI. This CDR3 has 9 amino acids. This CDR3 is CARQDTQYF. CDR3 bases: TGTGCCAGACAAGATACGCAGTATTTT. The complete variable domain, with remaining parts taken from reference TRBV2 and TRBJ2-3, reads EPEVTQTPSHQVTQMGQEVILRCVPISNHLYFYWYRQILGQKVEFLVSFYNNEISEKSEIFDDQFSVERPDGSNFTLKIRSTKLEDSAMYFCARQDTQYFGPGTRLTVL.

This clonotype was found many times. The rearrangement joins TRBV20-1 to TRBJ2-7; a possible D gene is TRBD1 (5 bases). Looked up from germline, CDR1 is DFQATT and CDR2 is SNEGSKA (reference sequence). The CDR3 spans 12 residues. V was trimmed by 3 bases and J by 3 bases, leaving 9 bases between them. Here the CDR3 reads CSASPDNYEQYF. The CDR3 DNA is TGCAGTGCTAGCCCGGACAACTACGAGCAGTACTTC.

The chain uses TRBV7-9 and TRBJ1-1; no firm D call. Per germline, CDR1 SEHNR and CDR2 FQNEAQ (reference sequence). With 1 base removed from V and 9 bases from J, the gap between germline ends came to 12 bases. There are 13 residues in the CDR3. CDR3 coding DNA: TGTGCCAGCAGCTTAGAAACATGGCTACAAGCTTTCTTT. This sequence encodes CASSLETWLQAFF.

This clonotype turned up a few times. V usage is TRBV11-2 and J usage is TRBJ2-4; 9 bases line up with TRBD2. The germline CDR1 and CDR2 sequences are SGHAT and FQNNGV. J gave up 3 bases and V 1 base, and 7 bases lay outside the gene matches. The CDR3 consists of 17 residues. DNA for the CDR3: TGTGCCAGCAGCTTAGGATCTAGCGGGGTGGTCAAAAACATTCAGTACTTC. Amino acids: CASSLGSSGVVKNIQYF.

This clonotype has ten or more counts. The V call is TRBV29-1, the J call TRBJ2-3; possibly TRBD1 for D (7 bases). V was clipped by 4 bases and J by 6 bases, with 17 bases between them. The CDR3 spans 14 residues. From germline, CDR1 is SQVTM and CDR2 ANQGSEA. The CDR3 DNA reads TGCAGCGTTGGATTAGGGGGCGCGGGGGATACGCAGTATTTT. Amino acid sequence: CSVGLGGAGDTQYF.

The chain carries TRBV20-1 and TRBJ2-7; D remains ambiguous. CDR3 length equals 11 residues. Looked up from germline, CDR1 is DFQATT and CDR2 is SNEGSKA (reference sequence). The germline V and J ends were trimmed by 6 bases and 4 bases, with 10 bases remaining between them. In DNA form, the CDR3 reads TGCAGTGCCACCCTCGGGTACGAGCAGTACTTC. Translation: CSATLGYEQYF.

The chain carries TRBV29-1 and TRBJ1-5, with no clear D. This CDR3 has 13 amino acids. The germline V gene encodes CDR1 SQVTM and CDR2 ANQGSEA. V lost 4 bases and J lost 1, with 8 bases in between. The CDR3 reads CSVGGGSNQPQHF. The CDR3 DNA is TGCAGCGTTGGAGGTGGGAGCAATCAGCCCCAGCATTTT.

In its sample, this clonotype was seen a few times. The chain couples TRBV6-2 or TRBV6-3 to TRBJ2-7; 9 nucleotides agree with TRBD2. Germline V lookup: CDR1 MNHEY, CDR2 SVGEGT. The CDR3 has 15 residues. J lost 4 bases, V lost 7 bases, and 11 bases had no gene match. In nucleotides, the CDR3 is TGTGCCAGCATCCAGGCGGGAGGGCCCAGGTACGAGCAGTACTTC. This translates into CASIQAGGPRYEQYF.

The rearrangement links TRBV3-1 to TRBJ2-5; D remains ambiguous. Germline CDR1 LGHDT, CDR2 YNNKEL (reference sequence). Trimming stripped 2 bases from V and 5 bases from J, with 12 bases between. CDR3 length: 14 amino acids. The CDR3 DNA follows: TGTGCCAGCAGCCAACAACCACCCGGGGAGACCCAGTACTTC. Protein: CASSQQPPGETQYF.

This clonotype was seen ten or more times. CDR3 in amino acids: CASSYDFGAGQPQHF. The CDR3 nucleotides read TGTGCCAGCAGTTACGACTTCGGAGCTGGCCAGCCCCAGCATTTT. The V gene is TRBV6-5, the J gene TRBJ1-5; the D is unclear. The CDR3 loop spans 15 amino acids. Germline V lookup: CDR1 MNHEY, CDR2 SVGAGI. The V end lost 2 bases, the J end lost 7 bases, and 15 bases lay between the germline ends.

V usage is TRBV4-1 and J usage is TRBJ1-2, with TRBD1 as a possible D gene (5 bases). Germline CDR1 reads MGHRA; CDR2 reads YSYEKL. The CDR3 covers 14 residues. The germline V and J ends were trimmed by 4 bases and 2 bases, with 11 bases remaining between them. Here the CDR3 DNA reads TGCGCCAGCAGCCCGCCGACAGTAAACTATGGCTACACCTTC. As protein: CASSPPTVNYGYTF.

The chain employs TRBV20-1 and TRBJ2-7; D is tentatively TRBD1 or TRBD2 (5 bases each). This CDR3 is 18 amino acids long. CDR1 and CDR2 (germline): DFQATT, SNEGSKA (reference sequence). The germline V and J ends were trimmed by 0 bases and 6 bases, with 27 bases remaining between them. The CDR3 is CSARDSGPYLFDSGEQYF. The CDR3 region has the DNA TGCAGTGCTAGAGATTCCGGGCCCTACCTGTTCGACAGCGGCGAGCAGTACTTC.

This clonotype showed up many times. The J gene is TRBJ2-7, the V gene TRBV29-1; the D gene is possibly TRBD1 (6 bases). V was clipped by 7 bases and J by 0 bases, with 10 bases between them. Germline loops: CDR1 SQVTM, CDR2 ANQGSEA. The CDR3 length is 12 residues. The CDR3: CSARQDSYEQYF. The CDR3 region has the DNA TGCAGCGCCCGACAGGACTCCTACGAGCAGTACTTC.

The rearrangement joins TRBV5-4 to TRBJ2-1, with 8 bases fitting TRBD2. The CDR3 loop spans 16 amino acids. Trimming removed 6 bases from V and 4 bases from J; junction bases left unmatched: 12. The germline V gene encodes CDR1 SGHNT and CDR2 YYREEE (reference sequence). CDR3 sequence (DNA): TGTGCCAGCAACCCCCTCCCGGCTAGCGGGTACAATGAGCAGTTCTTC. Translation: CASNPLPASGYNEQFF.

This clonotype occurred a few times. V and J are TRBV4-1 and TRBJ2-7, with D possibly TRBD2 on 5 matching bases. Deletions cut 1 base from V and 3 bases from J, with 10 bases between. The germline gives CDR1 MGHRA, CDR2 YSYEKL. This CDR3 comprises 14 residues. CDR3 sequence reads: CASSQVAGDYEQYF. CDR3 sequence (DNA): TGCGCCAGCAGCCAAGTTGCCGGGGACTACGAGCAGTACTTC.

The chain joins TRBV18 to TRBJ1-1; D is undetermined. Germline V gene sequence: CDR1 KGHSH, CDR2 LQKENI. The V gene lost 5 bases and the J gene lost 3 bases, with 13 bases spanning the gap. The CDR3 runs 14 residues. The CDR3 DNA reads TGTGCCAGCTCATCTTTCATGGAGGACACTGAAGCTTTCTTT. Translated: CASSSFMEDTEAFF.

This clonotype has ten or more counts. The chain combines TRBV19 with TRBJ2-4, with 7 positions matching TRBD1. J was trimmed by 8 bases and V by 5 bases; bases with no gene match: 9. The CDR3 sequence is 14 residues long. Germline assignment: CDR1 LNHDA and CDR2 SQIVND (reference sequence). This CDR3 is CASSPRQGADIQYF. CDR3 sequence (DNA): TGTGCCAGTAGTCCCCGACAGGGTGCGGACATTCAGTACTTC.

In this sample, this clonotype turned up many times. The V gene is TRBV3-1, the J gene TRBJ2-7; D unclear. Germline V CDR1 and CDR2: LGHDT, YNNKEL (reference sequence). Trimming removed 0 bases from V and 5 bases from J, with 8 bases in between. The CDR3 extends over 13 amino acids. The CDR3: CASSQDVGNEQYF. DNA of the CDR3: TGTGCCAGCAGCCAAGATGTCGGCAACGAGCAGTACTTC.

This chain joins TRBV4-1 and TRBJ2-7; D might be TRBD1 or TRBD2, each matching 5 bases. The CDR3 spans 11 residues. V lost 8 bases and J lost 7, with 12 bases in between. Per the germline V gene, CDR1 is MGHRA and CDR2 is YSYEKL. The CDR3, as DNA: TGCGCCAGCGGGGGTTGGGGGGAGCAGTACTTC. Amino acids: CASGGWGEQYF.

The chain carries TRBV6-6 and TRBJ1-2; 9 bases line up with TRBD1. The CDR3 is made up of 18 amino acids. Germline-derived CDR1 and CDR2 are MNHNY and SVGAGI (reference sequence). Trimming removed 2 bases from V and 1 base from J; junction bases left unmatched: 11. CDR3 amino acids: CASSYPGQGTDLNYGYTF. The CDR3 DNA reads TGTGCCAGCAGTTACCCGGGACAGGGTACCGACCTTAACTATGGCTACACCTTC.

At least ten counts were recorded for this clonotype. The CDR3 spells CAIGGSGANVLTF. CDR3 bases: TGTGCCATCGGGGGGTCTGGGGCCAACGTCCTGACTTTC. This rearrangement joins TRBV10-3 to TRBJ2-6; D may be TRBD2 (6 bases). V lost 8 bases, J lost 1 base, and 6 bases lay in between. The CDR3 totals 13 residues. Germline V gene sequence: CDR1 ENHRY, CDR2 SYGVKD.

The genes are TRBV12-3 or TRBV12-4 and TRBJ2-3; D possibly corresponds to TRBD1 (6 bases). Trimming shortened V by 5 bases and J by 1 base, and 7 bases separated the two germline ends. This CDR3 has 13 amino acids. The CDR3: CASSNRGTDTQYF. CDR3 bases: TGTGCCAGCAGTAACAGGGGCACAGATACGCAGTATTTT.